This T cell receptor (beta chain) originates from a study of T cells after yellow fever vaccination. Study conclusions and caveats: Subsequent to the booster, the majority of primary-vaccination clones reappeared (under 98% CD4, about 90% CD8).

In the case of this clonotype: Antigen: not known.

This CDR3 comprises 13 residues. Germline V gene sequence: CDR1 SGDLS, CDR2 YYNGEE. With 4 bases removed from V and 2 bases from J, the gap between germline ends came to 10 bases. Each CDR3 protein is one row after TCRdb ran MiXCR on the 5' RACE reads. The sample yields 300,000 to 350,000 distinct CDR3 sequences, 3.5% to 5% seen once. The sequence was obtained from a man aged 18 to 29 who received the YFV17D yellow fever vaccine. Sequences were derived from PBMCs, sampled 15 days after the yellow fever booster vaccination. The chain employs TRBV9 and TRBJ2-7, with D perhaps TRBD1 (5 bases). CDR3 bases: TGTGCCAGCAGCAGAAGGGGAACCTACGAGCAGTACTTC. Its protein is CASSRRGTYEQYF.